These 12 T cell receptor beta chains share one sample of origin, sequenced in a study of cytomegalovirus exposure and HLA in healthy donors. Primers: 60 Vbeta forward and 13 Jbeta reverse. Method: immunoSEQ multiplex PCR; TCRdb's copy keeps in-frame clones and lacks some. The sample consists of some 200,000 clones, 75% to 85% of them appearing once. Sequencing was performed on PBMCs. The receptors shown here come from a boy aged 5-17 years in good health and CMV-seronegative.

The gene calls are TRBV29-1 and TRBJ1-1; D ambiguous. V lost 0 bases, J lost 7 bases, and 18 bases lay in between. The CDR3 is 15 residues long. Germline V gene lookup returns CDR1 SQVTM and CDR2 ANQGSEA. The CDR3 bases are TGCAGCGTTGAAGAGGTGGGCAGGTTGGGTGGTGAAGCTTTCTTT. It is translated as CSVEEVGRLGGEAFF.

This chain joins TRBV30 and TRBJ1-1, with 12 bases matching TRBD1. With 5 bases clipped from V and 10 bases from J, the junction kept 5 bases outside the gene matches. The germline V gene has CDR1 GTSNPN and CDR2 SVGIG (reference sequence). The CDR3 has 12 residues. CDR3 DNA sequence: TGTGCCTGGGGGGACAGGGGGCTAAGAGCTTTCTTT. Translated: CAWGDRGLRAFF.

V gene TRBV25-1 combines with J gene TRBJ2-3, with 9 bases fitting TRBD2. J was trimmed by 3 bases and V by 6 bases; bases with no gene match: 4. Germline CDR1 reads MGHDK; CDR2 reads SYGVNS. The length of the CDR3 is 14 residues. In DNA, the CDR3 is TGTGCCAGCAGGGCGGGAGGGCCAACAGATACGCAGTATTTT. It encodes CASRAGGPTDTQYF. The whole variable domain, remainder taken from reference TRBV25-1 and TRBJ2-3, is EADIYQTPRYLVIGTGKKITLECSQTMGHDKMYWYQQDPGMELHLIHYSYGVNSTEKGDLSSESTVSRIRTEHFPLTLESARPSHTSQYLCASRAGGPTDTQYFGPGTRLTVL.

This clone was observed once. This rearrangement joins TRBV2 to TRBJ1-6; a weak D match, TRBD1 (6 bases). In germline, CDR1 is SNHLY, CDR2 FYNNEI. This CDR3 spans 15 amino acids. Trimming removed 7 bases from V and 10 bases from J, with 20 bases in between. The CDR3 DNA reads TGTGCCAGCACCGAAGGGGGTCAGTGGCGGTCACCCCTCCACTTT. Translation gives CASTEGGQWRSPLHF. The full variable domain, rest sourced from reference TRBV2 and TRBJ1-6, is EPEVTQTPSHQVTQMGQEVILRCVPISNHLYFYWYRQILGQKVEFLVSFYNNEISEKSEIFDDQFSVERPDGSNFTLKIRSTKLEDSAMYFCASTEGGQWRSPLHFGNGTRLTVT.

The gene calls are TRBV11-2 and TRBJ1-6; a possible D gene is TRBD1 (5 bases). The CDR3 loop spans 17 amino acids. Per germline, CDR1 SGHAT and CDR2 FQNNGV. V was trimmed by 4 bases and J by 6 bases, leaving 19 bases between them. The CDR3 nucleotides are TGTGCCAGCAGCTGGAGGGGAGGCTCATTTGGTAATTCACCCCTCCACTTT. Translating it yields CASSWRGGSFGNSPLHF.

V and J are TRBV11-2 and TRBJ1-2, with 8 positions matching TRBD1. Germline V gene data show CDR1 as SGHAT and CDR2 as FQNNGV. The V and J ends lost 7 bases and 4 bases, in that order; junction bases with no gene match: 11. There are 15 residues in the CDR3. CDR3 coding DNA: TGTGCCAGCACCCTTTTGGGACAGGTGTTCTATGGCTACACCTTC. It codes for CASTLLGQVFYGYTF.

Only a few counts were recorded for this clone. The genes are TRBV18 and TRBJ2-7; 8 bases map to TRBD1. Germline values: CDR1 KGHSH, CDR2 LQKENI. The CDR3 totals 17 residues. Germline trimming cut 2 bases from V and 8 bases from J; bases unmatched to any gene: 17. This CDR3 reads CASSPKVGTGSGFKQYF. The CDR3 coding sequence is TGTGCCAGCTCACCAAAAGTAGGGACAGGATCGGGCTTTAAGCAGTACTTC.

This clone occurred once. V is TRBV30 and J is TRBJ1-1; the D is unclear. Trimming took 2 bases from V and 1 from J, leaving 8 bases between them. Germline V gene lookup returns CDR1 GTSNPN and CDR2 SVGIG (reference sequence). This CDR3 is 13 amino acids long. CDR3 sequence (DNA): TGTGCCTGGAGTTTGGCGGAGAACACTGAAGCTTTCTTT. This codes for CAWSLAENTEAFF.

The rearrangement links TRBV27 to TRBJ2-4; D perhaps matches TRBD2 (6 bases). The length of the CDR3 is 14 residues. Germline V gene lookup returns CDR1 MNHEY and CDR2 SMNVEV (reference sequence). Trimming took 8 bases from V and 10 from J, leaving 21 bases between them. CDR3 region: CASADLGGLGIQYF. CDR3 DNA sequence: TGTGCCAGCGCAGACCTCGGGGGATTGGGGATTCAGTACTTC.

The rearrangement uses TRBV6-5 and TRBJ2-7, with unresolved D. The V gene lost 0 bases and the J gene lost 5 bases, with 11 bases spanning the gap. The CDR3 length is 14 residues. The germline V gene encodes CDR1 MNHEY and CDR2 SVGAGI. This chain's CDR3 is CASSYSRLRNEQYF. Written as DNA, the CDR3 is TGTGCCAGCAGTTACTCGAGGTTGCGGAACGAGCAGTACTTC.

The chain recombines TRBV30 with TRBJ2-3; D is undetermined. Deletions cut 1 base from V and 0 bases from J, with 11 bases between. This CDR3 is built from 15 residues. The germline V gene has CDR1 GTSNPN and CDR2 SVGIG (reference sequence). The CDR3 is CAWSGPGPSTDTQYF. The CDR3 DNA reads TGTGCCTGGAGTGGCCCAGGTCCTAGCACAGATACGCAGTATTTT.

Only one count was recorded for this clone. The chain combines TRBV12-5 with TRBJ2-3; D gene uncertain. Trimming removed 0 bases from V and 0 bases from J, with 13 bases in between. Germline loops: CDR1 LGHNT, CDR2 FRNRAP. CDR3 size: 17 residues. The CDR3 sequence is CASGLVPHRDSTDTQYF. CDR3 DNA: TGTGCTAGTGGTTTGGTACCCCACCGAGATAGCACAGATACGCAGTATTTT.